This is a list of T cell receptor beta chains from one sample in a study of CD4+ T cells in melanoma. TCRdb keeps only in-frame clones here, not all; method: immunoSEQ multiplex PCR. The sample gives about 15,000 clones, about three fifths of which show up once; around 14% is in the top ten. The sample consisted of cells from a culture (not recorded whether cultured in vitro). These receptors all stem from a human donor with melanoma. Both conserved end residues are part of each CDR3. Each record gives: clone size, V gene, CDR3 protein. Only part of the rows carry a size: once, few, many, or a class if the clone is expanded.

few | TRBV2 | CASRGVSSTGELFF
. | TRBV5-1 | CASSLPGNTGELFF
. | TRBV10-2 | CASSILMNTEAFF
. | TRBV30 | CAWSRGPLRPQHF
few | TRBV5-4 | CASMQGAAGNTIYF
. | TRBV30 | CAWSGLQGRGETQYF
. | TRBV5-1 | CASSLDSSGTWAQYF
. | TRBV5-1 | CASSREPSGEQYF
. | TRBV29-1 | CSVGAGNYGYTF
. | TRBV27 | CASSLGTGGMMDNQPQHF
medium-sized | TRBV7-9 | CASSPSDRGAFF
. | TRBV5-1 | CASSFQGTVTEAFF
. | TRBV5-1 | CASSLGGMAAGANVLTF
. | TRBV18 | CASSPSPGGSSYNEQFF
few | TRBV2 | CASSPQGSYTF
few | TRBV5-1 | CASSATGGHTGELFF
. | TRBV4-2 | CASSQSPGGRTSLLSSYNSPLHF
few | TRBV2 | CASMGEGTTEAFF
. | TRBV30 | CAWSVNGIRANVLTF
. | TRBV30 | CAWSLGSAYEQYF
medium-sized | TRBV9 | CASSVSWAGELFF
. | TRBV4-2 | CASSQGLRTGANYGYTF
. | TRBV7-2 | CASSLGALRGSDEKLFF
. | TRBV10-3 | CAISEAGFQPQHF
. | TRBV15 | CATSVVGTNEKLFF
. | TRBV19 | CASSIGRNTEAFF
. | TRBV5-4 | CASSLDITGELFF
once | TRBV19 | CASSIYVGSGNTIYF
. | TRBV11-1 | CASSSLRGAIRNMNTEAFF
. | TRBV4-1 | CASSQRTRNGYTF
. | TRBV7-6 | CASSLLPDAGELFF
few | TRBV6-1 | CASSDDRRNTEAFF
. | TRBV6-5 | CASSERIGNTIYF
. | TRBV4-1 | CASSQVGTAQGSYGYTF
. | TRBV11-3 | CASSQSGTVTGELFF
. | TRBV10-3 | CAIGTGAPGANVLTF
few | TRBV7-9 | CASSLQGTPRGEAFF
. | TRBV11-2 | CASSRAFGLGTDTQYF
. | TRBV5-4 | CASSADYYGYTF
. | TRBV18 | CASSPPWTEQETQYF
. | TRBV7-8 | CASSFREGSSYEQYF
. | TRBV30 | CAWSSSLGGYTF
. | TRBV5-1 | CASSLGALASGNTIYF
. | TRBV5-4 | CASSLFVGTQETQYF
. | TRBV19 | CASSTSAGTGFYEQYF
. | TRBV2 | CASNRQGGNYGYTF
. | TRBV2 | CASAGHPNTGELFF
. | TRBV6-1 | CASSLHHRGEQYF
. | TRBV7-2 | CASSFLSMNTEAFF
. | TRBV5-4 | CASRVAGIEETQYF
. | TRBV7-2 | CASSFFPGSNQPQHF